This T cell receptor beta chain was profiled in a study of technical replicates of blood from a few donors. Per the germline V gene, CDR1 is SGHNT and CDR2 is YENEEA. CDR3 length: 16 amino acids. V was pared by 0 bases and J by 4 bases, with 12 bases between. The protocol was immunoSEQ multiplex PCR, while the TCRdb copy is restricted to in-frame clones and leaves out a portion. The sample yields about 80,000 clones, around 90% seen once. The specimen sequenced was T cells isolated from PBMCs. This TCR derives from a human donor in good health. V and J are TRBV11-3 and TRBJ2-2, with D maybe TRBD2 (6 bases). The CDR3 loop is CASSLDGGVGTGELFF. The CDR3 region has the DNA TGTGCCAGCAGCTTAGATGGCGGGGTCGGCACCGGGGAGCTGTTTTTT.